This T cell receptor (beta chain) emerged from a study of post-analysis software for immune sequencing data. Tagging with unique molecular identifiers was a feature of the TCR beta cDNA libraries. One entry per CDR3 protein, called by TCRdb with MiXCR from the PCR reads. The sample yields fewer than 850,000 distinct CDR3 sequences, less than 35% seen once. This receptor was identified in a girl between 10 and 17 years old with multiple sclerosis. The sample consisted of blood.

For the CDR3, the DNA is TGCGCCAGCAGCTCCCGGTCGGAAGAGACCCAGTACTTC. This encodes CASSSRSEETQYF. The chain uses TRBV5-1 and TRBJ2-5, with D unclear. The V gene lost 3 bases and the J gene lost 3 bases, with 9 bases spanning the gap. This CDR3 comprises 13 residues. Germline CDR1 and CDR2: SGHRS and YFSETQ.